This T cell receptor (beta chain) comes out of a study of cytomegalovirus exposure and HLA in healthy donors. Points on this clone: Its antigen is unknown.

Overall study results and limits: When the data were analyzed later, several of the most significant clusters appeared to be linked to common viral pathogens. Some highly shared sequence variants likely arose as a pipeline artifact.

Primers included in the PCR were 60 Vbeta and 13 Jbeta primers. Here immunoSEQ multiplex PCR was the method, and the copy in TCRdb shows in-frame clones only, minus some. The profile covers just under 250,000 clones, with 82% appearing a single time and 5% to 6.5% taken by the ten largest. Germline CDR1 reads MGHDK; CDR2 reads SYGVNS. The CDR3 spans 13 residues. Trimming took off 0 bases at V and 7 bases at J, with 8 bases between the two ends. The TCR sequence derives from a woman aged 40 to 49 in good health and CMV-seropositive. The sample taken for sequencing was PBMCs. This chain links TRBV25-1 with TRBJ2-3; D uncertain. The CDR3 DNA sequence: TGTGCCAGCAGTGAATACGGTCTCCATACGCAGTATTTT. It translates to CASSEYGLHTQYF.